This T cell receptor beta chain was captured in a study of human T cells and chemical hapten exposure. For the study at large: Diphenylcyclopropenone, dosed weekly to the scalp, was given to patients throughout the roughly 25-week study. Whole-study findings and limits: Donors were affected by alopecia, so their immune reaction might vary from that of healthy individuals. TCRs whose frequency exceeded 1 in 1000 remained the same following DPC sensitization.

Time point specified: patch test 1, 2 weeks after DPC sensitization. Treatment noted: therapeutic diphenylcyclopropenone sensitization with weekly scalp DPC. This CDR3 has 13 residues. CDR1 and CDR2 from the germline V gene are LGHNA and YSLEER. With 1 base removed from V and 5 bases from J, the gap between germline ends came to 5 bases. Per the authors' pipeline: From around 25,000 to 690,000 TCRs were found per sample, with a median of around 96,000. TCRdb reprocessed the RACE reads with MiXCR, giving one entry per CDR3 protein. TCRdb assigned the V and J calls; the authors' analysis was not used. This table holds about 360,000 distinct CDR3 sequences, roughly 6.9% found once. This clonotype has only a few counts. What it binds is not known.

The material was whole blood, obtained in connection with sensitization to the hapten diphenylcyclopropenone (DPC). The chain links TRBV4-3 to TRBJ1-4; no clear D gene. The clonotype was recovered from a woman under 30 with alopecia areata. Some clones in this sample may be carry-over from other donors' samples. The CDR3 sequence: CASSQGPNEKLFF. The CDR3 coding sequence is TGCGCCAGCAGCCAAGGGCCCAATGAAAAACTGTTTTTT.